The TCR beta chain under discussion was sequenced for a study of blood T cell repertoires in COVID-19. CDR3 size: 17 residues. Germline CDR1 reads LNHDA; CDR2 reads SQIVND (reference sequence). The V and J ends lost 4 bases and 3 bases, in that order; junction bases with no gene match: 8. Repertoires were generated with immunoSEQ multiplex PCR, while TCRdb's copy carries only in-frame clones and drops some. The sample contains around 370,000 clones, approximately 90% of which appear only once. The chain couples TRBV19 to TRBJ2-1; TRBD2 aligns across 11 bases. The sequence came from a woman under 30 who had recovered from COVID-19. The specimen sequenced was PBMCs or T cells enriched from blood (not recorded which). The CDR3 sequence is CASSKASGGYIYNEQFF. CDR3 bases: TGTGCCAGTAGTAAGGCTAGCGGGGGGTACATCTACAATGAGCAGTTCTTC.